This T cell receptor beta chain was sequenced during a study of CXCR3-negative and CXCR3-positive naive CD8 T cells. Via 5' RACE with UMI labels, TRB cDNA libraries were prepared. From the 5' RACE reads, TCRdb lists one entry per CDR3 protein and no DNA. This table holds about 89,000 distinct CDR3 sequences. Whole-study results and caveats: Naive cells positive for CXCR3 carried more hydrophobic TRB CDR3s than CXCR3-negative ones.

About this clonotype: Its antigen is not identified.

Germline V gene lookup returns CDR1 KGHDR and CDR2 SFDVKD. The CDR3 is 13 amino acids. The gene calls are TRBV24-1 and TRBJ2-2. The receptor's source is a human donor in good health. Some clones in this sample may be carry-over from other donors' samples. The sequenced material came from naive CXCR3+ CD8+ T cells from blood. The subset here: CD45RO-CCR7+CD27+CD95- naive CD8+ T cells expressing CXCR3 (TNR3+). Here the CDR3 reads CATRGYNTGELFF.